The clone carrying this T cell receptor (beta chain) was seen many times. Its antigen is currently unknown. The record originates from a study of breast tumors, draining lymph nodes, adjacent tissues. Breast cancer patients provided tissue from their axillary draining lymph nodes. Germline lookup yields CDR1 MDHEN and CDR2 SYDVKM. This CDR3 contains 14 residues. Deletions cut 5 bases from V and 3 bases from J, with 10 bases between. TCRdb re-called the multiplex PCR reads with MiXCR, one entry per CDR3 protein. The sample contains approximately 210,000 distinct CDR3 sequences, about 30% of which appear only once. Overall study results and limits: Compared with basal-like, luminal-like tumors shared significantly more repertoire with nontumor tissue. That most tumor T cells come from lymph nodes remained unproven.

The chain couples TRBV28 to TRBJ2-2; perhaps TRBD2 as D (6 bases). This receptor was obtained from a female donor with breast cancer. Some clones in this sample may be carry-over from other donors' samples. Sequencing was performed on axillary lymph node tissue. The CDR3 spells CASSPGGYTGELFF. CDR3 bases: TGTGCCAGCAGTCCCGGGGGTTACACCGGGGAGCTGTTTTTT.